This TCR beta chain is from a study of blood T cells in healthy people across ages. This clonotype was seen only a few times. Its antigen is currently unknown. The second PCR ran 7 to 11 cycles with a sample-barcoded 5' primer and J-beta primers. TCRdb re-called the 5' RACE reads with MiXCR, one entry per CDR3 protein. Among some 1,000,000 distinct CDR3 sequences, under 30% were seen once, and the ten largest hold less than 0.75%. General study findings and limits: It was found that TCR beta diversity correlated strongly with the percentage of naive T cells.

With V trimmed by 4 bases and J by 7 bases, 6 bases remained unmatched. The CDR3 covers 13 residues. The germline V gene encodes CDR1 SQVTM and CDR2 ANQGSEA. This same sample was also taken into another study, of T cells of mothers and their children.

Sequencing was carried out using blood. This sequence was found in a girl under 10 years old in good health. The chain joins TRBV29-1 to TRBJ2-1; 8 positions match TRBD2. The DNA of the CDR3 is TGCAGCGTTGCCGGGAGGGCCCGAAATGAGCAGTTCTTC. This gives the protein CSVAGRARNEQFF.